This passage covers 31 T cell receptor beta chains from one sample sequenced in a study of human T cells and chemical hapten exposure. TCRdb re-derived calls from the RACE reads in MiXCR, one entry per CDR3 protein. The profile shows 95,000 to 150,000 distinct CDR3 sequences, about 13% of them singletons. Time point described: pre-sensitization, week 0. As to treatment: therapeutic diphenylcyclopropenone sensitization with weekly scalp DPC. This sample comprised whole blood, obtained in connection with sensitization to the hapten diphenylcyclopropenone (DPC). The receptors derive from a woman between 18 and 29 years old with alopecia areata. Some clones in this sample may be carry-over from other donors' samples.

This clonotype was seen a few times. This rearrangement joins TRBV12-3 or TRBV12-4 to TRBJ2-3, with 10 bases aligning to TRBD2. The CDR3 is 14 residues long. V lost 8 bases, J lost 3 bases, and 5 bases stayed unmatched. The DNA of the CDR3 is TGTGCCAGCGTTACTAGCGGGGCTACAGATACGCAGTATTTT. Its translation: CASVTSGATDTQYF.

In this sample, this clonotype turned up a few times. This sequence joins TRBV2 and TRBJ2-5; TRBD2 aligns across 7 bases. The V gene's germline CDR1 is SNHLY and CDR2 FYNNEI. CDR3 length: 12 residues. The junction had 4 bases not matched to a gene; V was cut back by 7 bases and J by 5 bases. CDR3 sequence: CASKRDSETQYF. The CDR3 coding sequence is TGTGCCAGCAAGCGGGACTCGGAGACCCAGTACTTC.

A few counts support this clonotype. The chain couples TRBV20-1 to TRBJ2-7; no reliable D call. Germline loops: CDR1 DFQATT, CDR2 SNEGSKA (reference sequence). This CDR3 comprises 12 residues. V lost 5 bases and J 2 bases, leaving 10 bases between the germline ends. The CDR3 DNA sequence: TGCAGTGCTCAGTCGGGTACCTACGAGCAGTACTTC. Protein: CSAQSGTYEQYF.

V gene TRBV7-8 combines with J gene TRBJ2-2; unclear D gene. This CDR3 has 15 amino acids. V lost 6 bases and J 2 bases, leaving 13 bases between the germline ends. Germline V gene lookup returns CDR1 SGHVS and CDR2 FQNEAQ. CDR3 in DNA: TGTGCCAGCAGGGATCGAACTTCCAACACCGGGGAGCTGTTTTTT. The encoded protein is CASRDRTSNTGELFF.

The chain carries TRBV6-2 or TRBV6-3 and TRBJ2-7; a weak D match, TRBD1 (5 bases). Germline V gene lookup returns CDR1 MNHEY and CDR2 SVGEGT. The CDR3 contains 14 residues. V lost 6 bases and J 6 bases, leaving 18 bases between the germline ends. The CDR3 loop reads CASSERGSAAEQYF. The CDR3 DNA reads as TGTGCCAGCAGCGAAAGGGGTTCCGCCGCCGAGCAGTACTTC.

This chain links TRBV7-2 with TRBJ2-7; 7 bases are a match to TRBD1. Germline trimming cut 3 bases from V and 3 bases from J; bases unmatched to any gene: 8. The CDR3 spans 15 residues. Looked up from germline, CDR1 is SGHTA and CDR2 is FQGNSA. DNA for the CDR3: TGTGCCAGCAGCTTTAGTGTCCGACAGGGCTACGAGCAGTACTTC. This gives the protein CASSFSVRQGYEQYF.

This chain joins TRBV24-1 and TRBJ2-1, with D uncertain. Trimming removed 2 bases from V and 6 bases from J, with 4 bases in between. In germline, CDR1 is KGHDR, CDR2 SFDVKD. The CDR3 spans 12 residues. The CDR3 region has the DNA TGTGCCACCAGTGATTGGGGCAATGAGCAGTTCTTC. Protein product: CATSDWGNEQFF.

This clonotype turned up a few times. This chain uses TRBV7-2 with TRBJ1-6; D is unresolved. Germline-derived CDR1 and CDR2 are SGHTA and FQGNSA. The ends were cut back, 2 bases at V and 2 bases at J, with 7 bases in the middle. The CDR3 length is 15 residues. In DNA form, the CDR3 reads TGTGCCAGCAGCTTACACGTCGCCTATAATTCACCCCTCCACTTT. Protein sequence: CASSLHVAYNSPLHF.

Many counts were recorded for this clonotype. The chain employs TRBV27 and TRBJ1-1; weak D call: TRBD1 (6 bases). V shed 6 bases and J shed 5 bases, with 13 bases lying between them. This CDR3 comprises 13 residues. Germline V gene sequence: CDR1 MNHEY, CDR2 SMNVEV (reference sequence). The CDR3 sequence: CASSRTGRTEAFF. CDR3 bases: TGTGCCAGCAGCCGAACAGGGCGAACTGAAGCTTTCTTT.

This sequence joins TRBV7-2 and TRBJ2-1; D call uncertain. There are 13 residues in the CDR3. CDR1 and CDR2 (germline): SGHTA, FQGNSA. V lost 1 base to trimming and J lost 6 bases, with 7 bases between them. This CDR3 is CASSLEGFNEQFF. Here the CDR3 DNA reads TGTGCCAGCAGCTTAGAGGGTTTCAATGAGCAGTTCTTC. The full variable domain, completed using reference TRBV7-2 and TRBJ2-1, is GAGVSQSPSNKVTEKGKDVELRCDPISGHTALYWYRQSLGQGLEFLIYFQGNSAPDKSGLPSDRFSAERTGGSVSTLTIQRTQQEDSAVYLCASSLEGFNEQFFGPGTRLTVL.

As DNA, the CDR3 is TGTGCCAGCAGCCAGGGGGAGTACCTAGTCTACAATGAGCAGTTCTTC. Amino acid sequence: CASSQGEYLVYNEQFF. The gene calls are TRBV6-2 or TRBV6-3 and TRBJ2-1, with 7 bases aligning to TRBD1. J gave up 3 bases and V 6 bases, and 11 bases lay outside the gene matches. This CDR3 comprises 16 residues. The germline V gene encodes CDR1 MNHEY and CDR2 SVGEGT.

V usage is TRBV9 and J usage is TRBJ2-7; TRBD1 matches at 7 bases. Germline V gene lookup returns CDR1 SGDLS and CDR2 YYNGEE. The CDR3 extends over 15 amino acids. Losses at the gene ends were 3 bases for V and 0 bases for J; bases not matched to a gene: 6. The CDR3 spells CASSATGSHSYEQYF. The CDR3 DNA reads TGTGCCAGCAGCGCGACAGGGTCCCACTCCTACGAGCAGTACTTC.

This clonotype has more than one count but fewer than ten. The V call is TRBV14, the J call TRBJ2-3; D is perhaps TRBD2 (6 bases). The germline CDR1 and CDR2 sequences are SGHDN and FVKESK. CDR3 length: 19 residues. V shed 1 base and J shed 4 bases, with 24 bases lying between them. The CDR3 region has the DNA TGTGCCAGCAGCCAAGTTTTTTGGGGCACTAGCCCTTCCCCAGATACGCAGTATTTT. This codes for CASSQVFWGTSPSPDTQYF.

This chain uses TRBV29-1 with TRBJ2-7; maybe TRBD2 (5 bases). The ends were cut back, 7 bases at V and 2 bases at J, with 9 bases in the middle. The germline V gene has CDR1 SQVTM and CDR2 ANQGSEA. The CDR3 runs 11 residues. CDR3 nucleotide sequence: TGCAGCGCTGACGGGACCTACGAGCAGTACTTC. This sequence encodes CSADGTYEQYF.

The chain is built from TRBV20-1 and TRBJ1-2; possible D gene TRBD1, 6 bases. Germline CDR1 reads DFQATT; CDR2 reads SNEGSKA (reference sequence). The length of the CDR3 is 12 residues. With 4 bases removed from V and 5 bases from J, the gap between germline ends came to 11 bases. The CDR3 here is CSATGDFYGYTF. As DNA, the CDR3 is TGCAGTGCTACAGGGGACTTTTATGGCTACACCTTC.

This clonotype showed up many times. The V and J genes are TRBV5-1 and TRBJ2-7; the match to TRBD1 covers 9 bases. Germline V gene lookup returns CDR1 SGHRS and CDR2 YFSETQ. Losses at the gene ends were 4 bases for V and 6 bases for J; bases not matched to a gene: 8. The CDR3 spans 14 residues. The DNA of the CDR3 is TGCGCCAGCAGCCAAGGACAGGGGAAGGGCGAGCAGTACTTC. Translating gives CASSQGQGKGEQYF. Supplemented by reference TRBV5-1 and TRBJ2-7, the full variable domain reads KAGVTQTPRYLIKTRGQQVTLSCSPISGHRSVSWYQQTPGQGLQFLFEYFSETQRNKGNFPGRFSGRQFSNSRSEMNVSTLELGDSALYLCASSQGQGKGEQYFGPGTRLTVT.

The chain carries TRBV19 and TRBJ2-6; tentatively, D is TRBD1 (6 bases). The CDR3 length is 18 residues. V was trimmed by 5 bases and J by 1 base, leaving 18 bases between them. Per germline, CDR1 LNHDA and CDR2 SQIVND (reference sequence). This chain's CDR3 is CASSPGTWISSGANVLTF. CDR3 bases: TGTGCCAGTAGTCCAGGGACATGGATCTCGTCTGGGGCCAACGTCCTGACTTTC.

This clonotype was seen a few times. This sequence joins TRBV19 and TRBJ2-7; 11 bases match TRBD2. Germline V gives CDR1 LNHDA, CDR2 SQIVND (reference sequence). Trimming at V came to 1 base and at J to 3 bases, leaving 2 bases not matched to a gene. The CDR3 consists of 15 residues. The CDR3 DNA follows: TGTGCCAGTAGTATAGGGACTAGCGGGTTCTACGAGCAGTACTTC. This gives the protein CASSIGTSGFYEQYF. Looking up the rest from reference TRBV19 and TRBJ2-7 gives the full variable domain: DGGITQSPKYLFRKEGQNVTLSCEQNLNHDAMYWYRQDPGQGLRLIYYSQIVNDFQKGDIAEGYSVSREKKESFPLTVTSAQKNPTAFYLCASSIGTSGFYEQYFGPGTRLTVT.

CDR3 in DNA: TGTGCCAGCAGTTTATCGTGGGGACAGCTTAACACCGGGGAGCTGTTTTTT. Protein product: CASSLSWGQLNTGELFF. The chain couples TRBV27 to TRBJ2-2; 7 bases agree with TRBD1. CDR1 MNHEY and CDR2 SMNVEV come from the germline V gene (reference sequence). Trimming at V came to 0 bases and at J to 2 bases, leaving 6 bases not matched to a gene. The CDR3 covers 17 residues.

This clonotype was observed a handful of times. CDR3 in DNA: TGTGCCAGCAGTTCCACCCCCAGACCTACTAACTATGGCTACACCTTC. Protein: CASSSTPRPTNYGYTF. The chain recombines TRBV12-3 or TRBV12-4 with TRBJ1-2, with D hard to call. V was shortened by 4 bases and J by 0 bases, with 15 bases between the two germline ends. The CDR3 spans 16 residues.

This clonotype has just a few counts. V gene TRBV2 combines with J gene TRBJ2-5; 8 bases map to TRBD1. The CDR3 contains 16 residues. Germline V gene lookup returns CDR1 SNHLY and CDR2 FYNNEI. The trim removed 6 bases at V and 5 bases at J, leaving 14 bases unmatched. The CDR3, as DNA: TGTGCCAGCAGACGAAGTGAGGACAGGGAGTTGGAGACCCAGTACTTC. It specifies CASRRSEDRELETQYF.

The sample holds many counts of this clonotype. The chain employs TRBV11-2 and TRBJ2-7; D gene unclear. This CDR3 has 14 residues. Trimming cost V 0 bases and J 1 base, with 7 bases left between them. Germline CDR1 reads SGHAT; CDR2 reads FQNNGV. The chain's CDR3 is CASSLDVESYEQYF. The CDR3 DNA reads TGTGCCAGCAGCTTAGATGTCGAGTCCTACGAGCAGTACTTC.

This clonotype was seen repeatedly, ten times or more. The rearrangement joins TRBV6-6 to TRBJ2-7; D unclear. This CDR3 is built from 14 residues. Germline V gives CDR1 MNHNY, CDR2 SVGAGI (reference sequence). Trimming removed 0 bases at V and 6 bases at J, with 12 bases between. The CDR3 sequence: CASSYSPGWGEQYF. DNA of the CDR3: TGTGCCAGCAGTTACTCGCCAGGATGGGGCGAGCAGTACTTC.

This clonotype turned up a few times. The CDR3, as DNA: TGTGCCAGCCGTGAAGTCGGGCTCGGCAATCAGCCCCAGCATTTT. Amino acids: CASREVGLGNQPQHF. The chain links TRBV6-2 or TRBV6-3 to TRBJ1-5; D uncertain. Trimming stripped 8 bases from V and 2 bases from J, with 16 bases between. The CDR3 covers 15 residues. The V gene's germline CDR1 is MNHEY and CDR2 SVGEGT.

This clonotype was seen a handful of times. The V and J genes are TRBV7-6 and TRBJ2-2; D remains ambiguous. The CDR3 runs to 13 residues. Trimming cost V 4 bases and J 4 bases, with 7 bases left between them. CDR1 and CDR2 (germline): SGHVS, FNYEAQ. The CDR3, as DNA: TGTGCCAGCAGCTCAACACCCACCGGGGAGCTGTTTTTT. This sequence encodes CASSSTPTGELFF.

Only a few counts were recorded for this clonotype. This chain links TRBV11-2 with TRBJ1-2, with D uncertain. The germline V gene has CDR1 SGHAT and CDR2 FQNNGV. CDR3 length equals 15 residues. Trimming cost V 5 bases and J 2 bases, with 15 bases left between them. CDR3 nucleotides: TGTGCCAGCAGCGCTATGGGTGGTGGGAACTATGGCTACACCTTC. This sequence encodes CASSAMGGGNYGYTF.

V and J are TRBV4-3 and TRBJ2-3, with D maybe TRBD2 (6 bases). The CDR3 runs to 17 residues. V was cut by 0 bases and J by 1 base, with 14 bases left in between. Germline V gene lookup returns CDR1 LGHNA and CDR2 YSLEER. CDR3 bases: TGCGCCAGCAGCCAAGATTTACGACTAGGGGGCACAGATACGCAGTATTTT. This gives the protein CASSQDLRLGGTDTQYF.

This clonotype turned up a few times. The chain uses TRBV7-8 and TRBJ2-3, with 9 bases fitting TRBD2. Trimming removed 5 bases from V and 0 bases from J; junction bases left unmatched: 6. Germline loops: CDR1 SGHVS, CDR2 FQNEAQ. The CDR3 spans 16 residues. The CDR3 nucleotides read TGTGCCAGCAGCAGGAGCGGGGGGACAAGCACAGATACGCAGTATTTT. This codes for CASSRSGGTSTDTQYF.

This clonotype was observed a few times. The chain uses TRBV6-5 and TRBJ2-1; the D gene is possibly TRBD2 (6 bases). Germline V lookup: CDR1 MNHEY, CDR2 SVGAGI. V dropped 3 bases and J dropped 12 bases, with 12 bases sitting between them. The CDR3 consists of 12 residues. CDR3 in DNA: TGTGCCAGCAGTTATATTGGGGGAGGGCAGTTCTTC. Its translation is CASSYIGGGQFF.

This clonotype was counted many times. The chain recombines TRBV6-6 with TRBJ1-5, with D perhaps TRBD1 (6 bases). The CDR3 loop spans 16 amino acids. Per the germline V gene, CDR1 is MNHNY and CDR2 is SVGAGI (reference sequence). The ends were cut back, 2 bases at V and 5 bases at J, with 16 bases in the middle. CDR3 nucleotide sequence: TGTGCCAGCAGTTACCCCTCCATCAGGGGAGATCAGCCCCAGCATTTT. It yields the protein CASSYPSIRGDQPQHF.

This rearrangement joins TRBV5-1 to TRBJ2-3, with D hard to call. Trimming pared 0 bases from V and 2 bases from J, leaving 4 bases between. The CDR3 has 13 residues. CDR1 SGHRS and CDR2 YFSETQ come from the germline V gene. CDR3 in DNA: TGCGCCAGCAGCTTGGAGGCCACAGATACGCAGTATTTT. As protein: CASSLEATDTQYF.